The clone carrying this T cell receptor (beta chain) was seen many times. This sample was included in a study of T-cell reconstitution after alpha-beta-depleted transplantation in children. CDR1 is SEHNR, CDR2 FQNEAQ, per germline (reference sequence). Trimming cost V 8 bases and J 5 bases, with 9 bases left between them. This CDR3 has 11 amino acids. The authors prepared the TCRbeta library with unique molecular identifiers. TCRdb processed the PCR reads anew with MiXCR; each CDR3 protein has one entry. The table has some 250,000 distinct CDR3 sequences, 9.5% to 15% seen once. The sample here was PBMCs from the stem cell graft donor, taken from the stem cell graft. The chain is built from TRBV7-9 and TRBJ1-2, with unresolved D. This receptor was taken from a human donor who donated a stem cell graft to a child with acute lymphoblastic leukemia. CDR3 bases: TGTGCCAGCCGAGGAGGTTATGGCTACACCTTC. Protein product: CASRGGYGYTF.